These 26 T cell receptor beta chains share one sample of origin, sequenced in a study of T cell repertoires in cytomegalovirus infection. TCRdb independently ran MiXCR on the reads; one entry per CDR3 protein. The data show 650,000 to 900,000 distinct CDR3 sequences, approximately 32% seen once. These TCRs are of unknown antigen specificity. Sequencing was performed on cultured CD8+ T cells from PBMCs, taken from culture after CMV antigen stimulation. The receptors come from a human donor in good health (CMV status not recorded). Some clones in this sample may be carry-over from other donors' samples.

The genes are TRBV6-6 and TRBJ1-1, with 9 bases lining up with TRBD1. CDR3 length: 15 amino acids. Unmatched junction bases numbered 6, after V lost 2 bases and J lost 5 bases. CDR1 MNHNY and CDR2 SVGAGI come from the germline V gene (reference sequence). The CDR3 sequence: CASSYVGTGRTEAFF. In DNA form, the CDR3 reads TGTGCCAGCAGTTACGTTGGGACAGGGCGTACTGAAGCTTTCTTT.

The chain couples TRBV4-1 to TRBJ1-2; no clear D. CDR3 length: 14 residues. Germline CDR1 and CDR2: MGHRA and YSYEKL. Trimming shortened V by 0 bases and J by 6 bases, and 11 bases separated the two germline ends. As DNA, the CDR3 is TGCGCCAGCAGCCAAGATTATCGGATAGATGGCTACACCTTC. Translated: CASSQDYRIDGYTF.

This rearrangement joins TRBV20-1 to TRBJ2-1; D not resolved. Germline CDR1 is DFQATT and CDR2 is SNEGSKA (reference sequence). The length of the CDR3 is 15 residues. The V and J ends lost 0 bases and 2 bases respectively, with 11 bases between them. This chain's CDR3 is CSARDFARPYNEQFF. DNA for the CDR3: TGCAGTGCTAGAGATTTTGCAAGGCCCTACAATGAGCAGTTCTTC.

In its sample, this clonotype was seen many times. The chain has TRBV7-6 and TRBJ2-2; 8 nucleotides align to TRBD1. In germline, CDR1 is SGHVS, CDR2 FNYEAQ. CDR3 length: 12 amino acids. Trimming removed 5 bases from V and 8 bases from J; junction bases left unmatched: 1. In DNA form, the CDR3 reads TGTGCCAGCAGCCGGACAGGGGGGGAGCTGTTTTTT. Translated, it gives CASSRTGGELFF. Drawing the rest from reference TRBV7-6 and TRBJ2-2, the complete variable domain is GAGVSQSPRYKVTKRGQDVALRCDPISGHVSLYWYRQALGQGPEFLTYFNYEAQQDKSGLPNDRFSAERPEGSISTLTIQRTEQRDSAMYRCASSRTGGELFFGEGSRLTVL.

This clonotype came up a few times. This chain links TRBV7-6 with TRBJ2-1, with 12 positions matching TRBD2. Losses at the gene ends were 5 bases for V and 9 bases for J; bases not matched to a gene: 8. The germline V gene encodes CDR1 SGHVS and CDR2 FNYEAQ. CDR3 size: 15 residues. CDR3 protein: CASSEHLAGGGEQFF. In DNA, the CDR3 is TGTGCCAGCAGCGAGCATCTAGCGGGGGGGGGTGAGCAGTTCTTC.

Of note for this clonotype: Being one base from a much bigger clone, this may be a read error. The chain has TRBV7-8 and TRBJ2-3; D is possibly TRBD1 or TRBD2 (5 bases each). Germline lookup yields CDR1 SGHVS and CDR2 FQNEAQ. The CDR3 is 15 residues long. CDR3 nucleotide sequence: TGTGTCAGCAGCAGAATAGGGACCCGTACGGATACGCAGTATTTT. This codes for CVSSRIGTRTDTQYF.

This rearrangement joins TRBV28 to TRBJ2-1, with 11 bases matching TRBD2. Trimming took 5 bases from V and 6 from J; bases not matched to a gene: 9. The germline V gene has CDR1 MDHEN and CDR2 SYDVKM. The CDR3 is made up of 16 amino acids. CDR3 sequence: CASSETLAGGVNEQFF. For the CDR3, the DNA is TGTGCCAGCAGTGAAACCCTAGCGGGGGGTGTCAATGAGCAGTTCTTC. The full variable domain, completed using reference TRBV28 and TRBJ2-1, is DVKVTQSSRYLVKRTGEKVFLECVQDMDHENMFWYRQDPGLGLRLIYFSYDVKMKEKGDIPEGYSVSREKKERFSLILESASTNQTSMYLCASSETLAGGVNEQFFGPGTRLTVL.

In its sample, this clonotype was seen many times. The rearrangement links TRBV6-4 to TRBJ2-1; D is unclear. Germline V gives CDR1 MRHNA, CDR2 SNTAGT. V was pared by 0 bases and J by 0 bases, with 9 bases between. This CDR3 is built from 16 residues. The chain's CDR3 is CASSDSGVSSYNEQFF. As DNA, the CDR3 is TGTGCCAGCAGTGACTCTGGGGTCAGCTCCTACAATGAGCAGTTCTTC.

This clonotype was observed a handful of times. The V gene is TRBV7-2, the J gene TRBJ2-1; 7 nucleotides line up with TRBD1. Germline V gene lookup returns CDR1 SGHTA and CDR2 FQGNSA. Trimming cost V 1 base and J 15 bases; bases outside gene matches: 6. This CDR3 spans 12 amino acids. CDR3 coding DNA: TGTGCCAGCAGCTTAGAAGACAGGGCGGTGTTCTTC. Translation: CASSLEDRAVFF.

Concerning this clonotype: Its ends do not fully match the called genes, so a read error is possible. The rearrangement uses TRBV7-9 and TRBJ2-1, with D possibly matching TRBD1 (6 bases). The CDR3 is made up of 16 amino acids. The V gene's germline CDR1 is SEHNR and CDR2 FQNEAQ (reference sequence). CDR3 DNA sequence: TGTGCCAGCAGCTCGAGACAGGCGTCCTCCTACAATGGGCAGTTCTTC. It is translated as CASSSRQASSYNGQFF.

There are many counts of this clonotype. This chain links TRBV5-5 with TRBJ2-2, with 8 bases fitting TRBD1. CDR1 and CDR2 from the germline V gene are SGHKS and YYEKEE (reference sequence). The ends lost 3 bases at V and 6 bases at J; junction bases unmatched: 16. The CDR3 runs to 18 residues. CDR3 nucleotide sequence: TGTGCCAGCAGCTCGGGACCGGAGACAGGGGAATGGGCCGGGGAGCTGTTTTTT. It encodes CASSSGPETGEWAGELFF.

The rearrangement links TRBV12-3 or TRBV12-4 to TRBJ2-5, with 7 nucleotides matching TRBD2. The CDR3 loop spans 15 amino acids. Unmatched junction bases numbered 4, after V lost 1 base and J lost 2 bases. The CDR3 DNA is TGTGCCAGCAGTTTAGGCCTTAGCGGGCAAGAGACCCAGTACTTC. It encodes CASSLGLSGQETQYF.

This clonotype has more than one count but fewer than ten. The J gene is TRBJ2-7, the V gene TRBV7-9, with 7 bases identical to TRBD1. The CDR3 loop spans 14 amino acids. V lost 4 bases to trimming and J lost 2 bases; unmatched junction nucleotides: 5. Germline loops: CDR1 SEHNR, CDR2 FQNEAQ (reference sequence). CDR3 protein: CASSSPTGPYEQYV. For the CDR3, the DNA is TGTGCCAGCAGCTCACCGACAGGGCCCTACGAGCAGTACGTC.

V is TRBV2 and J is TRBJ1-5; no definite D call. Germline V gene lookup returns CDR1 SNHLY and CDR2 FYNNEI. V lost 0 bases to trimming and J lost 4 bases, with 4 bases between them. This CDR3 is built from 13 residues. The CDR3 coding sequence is TGTGCCAGCAGTGAAGCCCTGAATCAGCCCCAGCATTTT. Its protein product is CASSEALNQPQHF.

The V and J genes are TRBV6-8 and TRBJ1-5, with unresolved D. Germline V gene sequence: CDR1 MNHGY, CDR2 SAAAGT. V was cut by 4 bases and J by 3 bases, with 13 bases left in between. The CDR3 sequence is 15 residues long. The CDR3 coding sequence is TGTGCCAGCAGTTTTCCGGACGGAATCAATCAGCCCCAGCATTTT. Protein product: CASSFPDGINQPQHF.

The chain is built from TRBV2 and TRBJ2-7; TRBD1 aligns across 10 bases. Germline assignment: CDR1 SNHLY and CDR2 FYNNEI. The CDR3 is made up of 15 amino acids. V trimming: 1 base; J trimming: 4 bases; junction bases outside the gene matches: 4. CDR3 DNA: TGTGCCAGCAGTGAAGGTGGGACAGGGGCGTACGAGCAGTACGTC. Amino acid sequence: CASSEGGTGAYEQYV.

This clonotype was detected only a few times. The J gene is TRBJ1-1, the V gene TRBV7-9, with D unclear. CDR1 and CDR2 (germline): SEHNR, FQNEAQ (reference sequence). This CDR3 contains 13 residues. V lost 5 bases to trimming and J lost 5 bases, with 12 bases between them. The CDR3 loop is CASSETPRTEAFF. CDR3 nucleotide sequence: TGTGCCAGCAGCGAGACACCAAGGACTGAAGCTTTCTTT.

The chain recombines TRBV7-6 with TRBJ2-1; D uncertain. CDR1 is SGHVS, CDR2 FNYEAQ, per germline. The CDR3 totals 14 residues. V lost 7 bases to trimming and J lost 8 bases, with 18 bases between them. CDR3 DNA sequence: TGTGCCAGCACTCGGGCTCCTGGGAATGATGAGCAGTTCTTC. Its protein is CASTRAPGNDEQFF.

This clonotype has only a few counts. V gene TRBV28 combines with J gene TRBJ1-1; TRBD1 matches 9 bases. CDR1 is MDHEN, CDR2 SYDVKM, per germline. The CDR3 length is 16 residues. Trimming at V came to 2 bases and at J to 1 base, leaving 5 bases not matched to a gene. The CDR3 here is CASSLTGGASNTEAFF. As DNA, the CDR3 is TGTGCCAGCAGTTTAACAGGGGGCGCGTCGAACACTGAAGCTTTCTTT.

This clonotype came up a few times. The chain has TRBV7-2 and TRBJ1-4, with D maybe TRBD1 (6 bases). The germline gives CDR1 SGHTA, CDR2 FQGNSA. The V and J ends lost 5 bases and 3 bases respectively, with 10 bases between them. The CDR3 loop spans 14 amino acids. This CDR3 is CASSPGTPNEKLFF. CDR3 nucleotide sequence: TGTGCCAGCAGCCCCGGGACACCTAATGAAAAACTGTTTTTT.

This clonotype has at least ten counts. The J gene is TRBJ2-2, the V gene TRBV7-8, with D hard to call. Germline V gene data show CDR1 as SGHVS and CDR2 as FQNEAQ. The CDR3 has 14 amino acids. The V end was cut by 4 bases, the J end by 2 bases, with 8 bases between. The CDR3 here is CASSSRSNTGELFF. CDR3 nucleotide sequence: TGTGCCAGCAGCTCTAGATCAAACACCGGGGAGCTGTTTTTT.

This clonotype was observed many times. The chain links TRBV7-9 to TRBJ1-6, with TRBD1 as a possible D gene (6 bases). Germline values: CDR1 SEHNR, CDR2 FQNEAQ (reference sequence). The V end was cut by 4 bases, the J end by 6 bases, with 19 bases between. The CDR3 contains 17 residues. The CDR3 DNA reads TGTGCCAGCAGCTCCGAGGCAGGGGCGGTCTTTAATTCACCCCTCCACTTT. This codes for CASSSEAGAVFNSPLHF.

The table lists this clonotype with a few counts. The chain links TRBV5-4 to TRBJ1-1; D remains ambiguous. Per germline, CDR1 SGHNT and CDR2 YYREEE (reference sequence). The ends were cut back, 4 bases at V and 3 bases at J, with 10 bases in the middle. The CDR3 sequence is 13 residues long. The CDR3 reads CASSPFEDTEAFF. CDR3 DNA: TGTGCCAGCAGCCCCTTCGAGGACACTGAAGCTTTCTTT.

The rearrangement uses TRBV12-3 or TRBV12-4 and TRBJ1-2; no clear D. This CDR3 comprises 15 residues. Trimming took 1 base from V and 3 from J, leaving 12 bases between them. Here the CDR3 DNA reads TGTGCCAGCAGTTTAGTGTGGGCTCCAGACTATGGCTACACCTTC. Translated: CASSLVWAPDYGYTF.

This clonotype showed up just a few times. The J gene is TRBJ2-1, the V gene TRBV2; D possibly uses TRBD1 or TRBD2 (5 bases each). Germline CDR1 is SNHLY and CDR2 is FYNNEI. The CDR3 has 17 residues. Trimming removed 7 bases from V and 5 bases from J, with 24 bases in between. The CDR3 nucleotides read TGTGCCAGCAACGCCAATTTCCGGGACCTTGTTAACAATGAGCAGTTCTTC. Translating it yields CASNANFRDLVNNEQFF.

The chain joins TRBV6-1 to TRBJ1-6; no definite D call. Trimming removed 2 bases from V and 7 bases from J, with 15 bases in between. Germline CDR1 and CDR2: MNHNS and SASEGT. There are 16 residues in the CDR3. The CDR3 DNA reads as TGTGCCAGCAGTGAAAAGGGAGGGTATTTCAATTCACCCCTCCACTTT. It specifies CASSEKGGYFNSPLHF.